The text below deals with one T cell receptor beta chain. This CDR3 is built from 15 residues. Germline V gene data show CDR1 as LNHNV and CDR2 as YYDKDF (reference sequence). J gave up 7 bases and V 1 base, and 1 base lay outside the gene matches. The entry originates in a study of blood T cell repertoires in COVID-19. Whole-study context: Cohort 3 donors counted as recovered after two negative PCRs, clearance, or resolved symptoms.

The participants were between roughly 18 and 89 years old and came from some 23 US areas. In the authors' methods: The assay estimated nucleated cells by amplifying reference gene primers. Clones were read by immunoSEQ multiplex PCR, and TCRdb kept only the in-frame ones, dropping some. The V and J calls and clone size are taken from that table; D and trimming were inferred from the DNA. The sample records about 230,000 clones, about 86% being singletons. The sequencing sample was made of PBMCs or T cells enriched from blood (not recorded which). The source is a woman in her forties or fifties in a cohort exposed to, infected with or recovered from COVID-19 (not recorded which). The V call is TRBV15, the J call TRBJ2-3; 14 bases are shared with TRBD2. CDR3 sequence reads: CATSRGTSGGNTQYF. In nucleotides, the CDR3 is TGTGCCACCAGCAGAGGGACTAGCGGGGGGAATACGCAGTATTTT.